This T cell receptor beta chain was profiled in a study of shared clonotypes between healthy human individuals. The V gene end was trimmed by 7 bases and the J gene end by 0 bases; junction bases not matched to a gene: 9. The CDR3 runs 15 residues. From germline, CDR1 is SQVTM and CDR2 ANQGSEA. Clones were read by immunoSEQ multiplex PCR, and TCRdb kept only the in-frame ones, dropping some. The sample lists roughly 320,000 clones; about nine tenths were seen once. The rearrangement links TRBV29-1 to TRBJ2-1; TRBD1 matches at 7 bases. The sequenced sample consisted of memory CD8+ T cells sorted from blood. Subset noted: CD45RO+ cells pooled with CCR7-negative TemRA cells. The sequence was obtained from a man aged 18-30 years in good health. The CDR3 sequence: CSGMGQPSSYNEQFF. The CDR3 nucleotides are TGCAGCGGTATGGGACAGCCCAGCTCCTACAATGAGCAGTTCTTC.